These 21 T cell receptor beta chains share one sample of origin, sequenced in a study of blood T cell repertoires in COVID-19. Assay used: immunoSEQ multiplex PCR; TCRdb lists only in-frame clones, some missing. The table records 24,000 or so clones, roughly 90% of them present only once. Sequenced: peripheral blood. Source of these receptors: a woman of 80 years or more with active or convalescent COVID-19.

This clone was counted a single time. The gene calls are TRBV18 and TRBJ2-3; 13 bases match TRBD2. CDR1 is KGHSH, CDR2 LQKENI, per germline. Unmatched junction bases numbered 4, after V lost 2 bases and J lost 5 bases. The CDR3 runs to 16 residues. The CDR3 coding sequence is TGTGCCAGCTCACCAGGACTAGCGGGAGTGATAGATACGCAGTATTTT. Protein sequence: CASSPGLAGVIDTQYF.

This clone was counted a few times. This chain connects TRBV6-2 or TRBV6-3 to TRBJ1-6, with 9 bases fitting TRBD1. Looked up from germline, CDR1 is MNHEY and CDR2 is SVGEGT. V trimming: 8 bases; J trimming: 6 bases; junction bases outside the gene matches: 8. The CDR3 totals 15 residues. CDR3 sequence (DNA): TGTGCCAGCCGTTCTCTGGGACAGGGTAATTCACCCCTCCACTTT. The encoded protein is CASRSLGQGNSPLHF.

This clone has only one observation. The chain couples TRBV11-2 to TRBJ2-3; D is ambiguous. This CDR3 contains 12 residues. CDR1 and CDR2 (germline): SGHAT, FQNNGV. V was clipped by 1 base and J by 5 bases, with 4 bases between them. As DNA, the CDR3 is TGTGCCAGCAGCTTAGCTCGAGATACGCAGTATTTT. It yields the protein CASSLARDTQYF.

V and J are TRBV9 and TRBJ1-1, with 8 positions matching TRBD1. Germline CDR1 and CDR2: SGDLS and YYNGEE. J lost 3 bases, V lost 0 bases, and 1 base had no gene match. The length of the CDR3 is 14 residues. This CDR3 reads CASSVETGDTEAFF. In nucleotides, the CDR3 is TGTGCCAGCAGCGTAGAGACAGGGGACACTGAAGCTTTCTTT.

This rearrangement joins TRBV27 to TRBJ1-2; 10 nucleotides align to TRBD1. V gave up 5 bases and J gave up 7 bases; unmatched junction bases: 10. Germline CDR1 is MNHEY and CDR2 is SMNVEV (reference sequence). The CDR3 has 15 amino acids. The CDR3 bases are TGTGCCAGCAGTCAATGGGGACAGGGGCTGGGTGGCTACACCTTC. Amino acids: CASSQWGQGLGGYTF.

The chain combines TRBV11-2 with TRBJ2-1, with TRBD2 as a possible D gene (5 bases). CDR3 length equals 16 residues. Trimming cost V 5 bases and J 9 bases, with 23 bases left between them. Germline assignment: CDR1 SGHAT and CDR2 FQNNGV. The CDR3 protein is CASSNLVRDSVTEQFF. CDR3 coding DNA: TGTGCCAGCAGCAATCTGGTCCGGGATTCAGTCACTGAGCAGTTCTTC.

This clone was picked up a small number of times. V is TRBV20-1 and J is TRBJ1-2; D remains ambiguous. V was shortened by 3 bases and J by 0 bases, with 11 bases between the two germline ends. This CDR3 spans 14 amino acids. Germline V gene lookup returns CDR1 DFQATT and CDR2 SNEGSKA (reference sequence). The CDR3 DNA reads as TGCAGTGCTAGTGTTCCGGTGACTAACTATGGCTACACCTTC. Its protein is CSASVPVTNYGYTF.

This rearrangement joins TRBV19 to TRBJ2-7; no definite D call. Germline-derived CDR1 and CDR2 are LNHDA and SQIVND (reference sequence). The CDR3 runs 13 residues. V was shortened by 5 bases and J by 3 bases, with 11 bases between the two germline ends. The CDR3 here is CASSPGPFYEQYF. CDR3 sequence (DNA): TGTGCCAGTAGTCCGGGTCCTTTCTACGAGCAGTACTTC.

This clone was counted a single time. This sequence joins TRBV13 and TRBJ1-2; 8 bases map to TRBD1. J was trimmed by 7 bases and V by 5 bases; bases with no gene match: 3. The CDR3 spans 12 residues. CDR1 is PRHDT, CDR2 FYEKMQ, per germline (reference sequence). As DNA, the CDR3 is TGTGCCAGCAGCGGACAGGGAGGTGGCTACACCTTC. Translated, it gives CASSGQGGGYTF.

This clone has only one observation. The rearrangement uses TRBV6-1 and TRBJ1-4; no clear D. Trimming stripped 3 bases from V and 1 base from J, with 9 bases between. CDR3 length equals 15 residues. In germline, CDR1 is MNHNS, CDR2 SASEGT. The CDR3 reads CASSDAGRTNEKLFF. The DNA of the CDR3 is TGTGCCAGCAGTGACGCCGGGAGAACTAATGAAAAACTGTTTTTT.

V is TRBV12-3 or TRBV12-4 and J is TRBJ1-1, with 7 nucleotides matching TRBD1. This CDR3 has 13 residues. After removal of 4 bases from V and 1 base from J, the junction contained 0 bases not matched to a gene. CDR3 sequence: CASSYRGNTEAFF. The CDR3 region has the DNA TGTGCCAGCAGTTACAGGGGGAACACTGAAGCTTTCTTT.

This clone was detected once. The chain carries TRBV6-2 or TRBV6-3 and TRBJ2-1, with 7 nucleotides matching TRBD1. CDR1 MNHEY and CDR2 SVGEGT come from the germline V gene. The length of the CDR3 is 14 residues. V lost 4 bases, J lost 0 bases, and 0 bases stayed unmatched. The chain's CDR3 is CASSWDSSYNEQFF. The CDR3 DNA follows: TGTGCCAGCAGTTGGGACAGCTCCTACAATGAGCAGTTCTTC.

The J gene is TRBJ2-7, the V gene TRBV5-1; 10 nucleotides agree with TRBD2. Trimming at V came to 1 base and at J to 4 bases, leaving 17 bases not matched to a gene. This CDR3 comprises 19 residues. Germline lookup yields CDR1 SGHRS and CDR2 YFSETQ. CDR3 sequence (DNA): TGCGCCAGCAGCTTGCGTAGTAGCGGGGGGCCGAATAGAGGGTACGAGCAGTACTTC. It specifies CASSLRSSGGPNRGYEQYF.

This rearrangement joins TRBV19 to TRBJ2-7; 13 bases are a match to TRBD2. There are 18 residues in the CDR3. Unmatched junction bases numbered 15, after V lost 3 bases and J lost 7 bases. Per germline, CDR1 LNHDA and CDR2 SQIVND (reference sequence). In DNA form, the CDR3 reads TGTGCCAGTAGTATGAGCCCTCTACTAGCGGGAGGGGCGAAAGAGCAGTACTTC. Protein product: CASSMSPLLAGGAKEQYF.

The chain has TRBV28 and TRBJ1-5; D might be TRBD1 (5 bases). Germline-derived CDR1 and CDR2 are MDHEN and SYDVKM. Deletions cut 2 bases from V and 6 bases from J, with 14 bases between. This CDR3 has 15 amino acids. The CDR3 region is CASSLILGQAQPQHF. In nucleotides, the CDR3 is TGTGCCAGCAGTTTAATTTTGGGGCAGGCTCAGCCCCAGCATTTT.

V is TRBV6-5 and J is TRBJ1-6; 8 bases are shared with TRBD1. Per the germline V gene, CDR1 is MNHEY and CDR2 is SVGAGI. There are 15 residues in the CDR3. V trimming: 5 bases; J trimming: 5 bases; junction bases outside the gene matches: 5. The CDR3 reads CASSKTGENNSPLHF. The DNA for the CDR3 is TGTGCCAGCAGTAAGACAGGGGAGAATAATTCACCCCTCCACTTT.

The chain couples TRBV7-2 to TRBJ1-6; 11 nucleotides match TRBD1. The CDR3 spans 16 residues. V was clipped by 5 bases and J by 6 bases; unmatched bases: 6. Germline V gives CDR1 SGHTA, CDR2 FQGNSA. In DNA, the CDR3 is TGTGCCAGCAGCACTCAGGGGACAGGGGGTAATTCACCCCTCCACTTT. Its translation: CASSTQGTGGNSPLHF.

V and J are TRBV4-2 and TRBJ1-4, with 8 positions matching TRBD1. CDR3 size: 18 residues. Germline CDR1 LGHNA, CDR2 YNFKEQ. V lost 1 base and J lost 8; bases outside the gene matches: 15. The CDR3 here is CASSQASWQGALEEKLFF. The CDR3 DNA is TGTGCCAGCAGCCAAGCTTCTTGGCAGGGGGCATTGGAAGAAAAACTGTTTTTT.

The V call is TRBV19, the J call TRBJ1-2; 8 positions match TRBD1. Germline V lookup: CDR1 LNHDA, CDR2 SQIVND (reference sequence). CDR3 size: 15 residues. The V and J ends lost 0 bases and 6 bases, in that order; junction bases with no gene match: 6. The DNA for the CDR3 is TGTGCCAGTAGTATAGAGAGGACAGGGAGCGATGGCTACACCTTC. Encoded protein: CASSIERTGSDGYTF.

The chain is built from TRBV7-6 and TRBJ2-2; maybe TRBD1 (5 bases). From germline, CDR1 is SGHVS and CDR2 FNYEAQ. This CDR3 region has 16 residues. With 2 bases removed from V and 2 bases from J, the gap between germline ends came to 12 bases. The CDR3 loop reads CASSLRGDPNTGELFF. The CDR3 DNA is TGTGCCAGCAGCTTAAGGGGTGACCCTAACACCGGGGAGCTGTTTTTT.

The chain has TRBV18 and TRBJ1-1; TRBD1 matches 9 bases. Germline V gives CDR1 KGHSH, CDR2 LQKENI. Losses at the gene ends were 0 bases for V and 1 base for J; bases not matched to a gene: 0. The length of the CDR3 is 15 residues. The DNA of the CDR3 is TGTGCCAGCTCACCACCGGGACAGGGGAACACTGAAGCTTTCTTT. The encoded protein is CASSPPGQGNTEAFF.